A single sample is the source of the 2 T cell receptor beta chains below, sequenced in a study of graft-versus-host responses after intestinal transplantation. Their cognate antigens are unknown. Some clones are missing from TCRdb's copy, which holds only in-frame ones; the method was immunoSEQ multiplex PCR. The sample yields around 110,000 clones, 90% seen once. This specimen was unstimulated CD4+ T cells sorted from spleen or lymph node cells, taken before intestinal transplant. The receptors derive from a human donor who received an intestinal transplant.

The CDR3 sequence: CASRRTGGNQPQHF. The CDR3 coding sequence is TGTGCCAGCAGGCGGACAGGGGGCAATCAGCCCCAGCATTTT. This sequence joins TRBV6-1 and TRBJ1-5; 9 positions match TRBD1. V gave up 6 bases and J gave up 2 bases; unmatched junction bases: 2. CDR3 length: 14 residues. Germline values: CDR1 MNHNS, CDR2 SASEGT.

CDR3 nucleotide sequence: TGTGCCAGCAGCTATAACAGGGGGCTCAACACTGAAGCTTTCTTT. This gives the protein CASSYNRGLNTEAFF. V usage is TRBV2 and J usage is TRBJ1-1; 9 bases line up with TRBD1. Germline CDR1 reads SNHLY; CDR2 reads FYNNEI. The J segment lost 2 bases and the V segment lost 6 bases, leaving 7 bases of the junction unmatched. The CDR3 totals 15 residues.